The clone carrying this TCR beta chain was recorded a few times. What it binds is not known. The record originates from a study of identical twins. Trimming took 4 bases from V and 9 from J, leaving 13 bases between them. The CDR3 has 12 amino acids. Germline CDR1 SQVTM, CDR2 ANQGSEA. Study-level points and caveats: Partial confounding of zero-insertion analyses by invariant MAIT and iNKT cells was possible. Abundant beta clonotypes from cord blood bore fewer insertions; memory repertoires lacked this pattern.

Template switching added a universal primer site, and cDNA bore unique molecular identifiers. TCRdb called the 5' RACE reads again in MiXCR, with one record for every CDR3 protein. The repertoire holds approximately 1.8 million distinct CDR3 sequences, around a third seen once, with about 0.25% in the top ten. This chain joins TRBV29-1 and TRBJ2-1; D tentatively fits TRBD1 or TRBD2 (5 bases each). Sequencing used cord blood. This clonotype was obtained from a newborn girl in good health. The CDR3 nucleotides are TGCAGCGTTGGTGGGACCACCCTTGAGCAGTTCTTC. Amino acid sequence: CSVGGTTLEQFF.